This TCR beta chain was captured in a study of T cells in Graves' hyperthyroidism and ophthalmopathy (dated by TCRdb to between 2017 and 2020). Regarding the research as a whole: Peripheral blood samples were taken at initial diagnosis, before any treatment was given. To identify distinguishing TCR V-J signatures, a discovery cohort of 95 to 100 patients was used, comprising 43 with Graves' ophthalmopathy and 57 with stable Graves' hyperthyroidism. An independent validation cohort of 18 to 20 hyperthyroidism patients and about 15 patients who later progressed to ophthalmopathy tested prospective prediction of ophthalmopathy. The 75 to 100 discovery patients were randomly split 7:3 into training and test sets. The study also compared thyroid tissue and blood T-cell repertoires from several Graves' hyperthyroidism patients. Once sampling was done, hyperthyroidism patients were given methimazole at a starting dose of 30 mg daily, whereas ophthalmopathy patients were given high-dose intravenous methylprednisolone. The paper reports TCR Vbeta CDR3 sequencing of some 140 peripheral blood samples: some 44 ophthalmopathy, fewer than 85 hyperthyroidism and approximately 17 progressor patients.

The TCR beta CDR3 regions were amplified from the RNA transcripts. The TCR CDR3 was subjected to a first round of RT-PCR using the HTBI primer set and the Qiagen OneStep RT-PCR kit. Libraries were constructed in a second round of multiplex PCR, after which size selection and purification were carried out. Paired-end sequencing of the libraries was performed with 100 bp reads on an Illumina HiSeq2000. Per the source publication's procedure: SOAPnuke was used to process the raw data, with reads discarded if the reads contained adapters or uncalled bases, had a mean Phred below 15, or lacked an exact constant-primer or identifier match. High-quality paired reads were merged using COPE v1.2.5, and each unique nucleotide sequence was defined as a clonotype. MiTCR v1.1 was used to align the clonotypes against IMGT TRBV, TRBD and TRBJ reference segments. Only V-J combinations with frequency above 0.0001, covering 98% to 99.2% of repertoires, were analysed. The TCS score was defined as F50 (clonal expansion) divided by E x V (chaos), with BLOSUM62-based TCRdist calculated between CDR3 peptides within each V-J. Welch's t-statistics and random forest reduced roughly 530 V-J features to roughly 13, which were used in a naive Bayes classifier (R e1071). Through fastp at Q25 and MiXCR, TCRdb rebuilt clones from the public reads, retaining in-frame beta chains. Rows with a matching CDR3 protein are joined into one entry that keeps the most common DNA and genes. The V and J calls, along with clone size, are taken from TCRdb and not from the paper's own processing. In all, the sample holds approximately 410,000 distinct CDR3 sequences, and roughly 15% of those were seen once. The ten largest clonotypes hold about 5% of the sample.

What the work shows at the level of the full study, not this receptor alone: Sample size was not statistically predetermined, and blinding of investigators to group allocation was not performed. A model built on a 13 V-J signature distinguished ophthalmopathy from stable hyperthyroidism, reaching around 87% sensitivity and about 81% specificity in cross-validation and 80%/75% in testing. During validation, the model predicted progression to ophthalmopathy a median of around 6 months ahead of onset, with roughly 65% sensitivity and roughly 72% specificity. Blood samples also contained most of the expanded thyroid clonotypes (frequency above 0.001), which suggests that blood repertoires may reflect thyroid immune responses.

In this sample, this clonotype turned up a few times. Its target antigen remains unknown. Base qualities are missing; no much larger clone stands one base away. The CDR3 spans 14 residues, from the cysteine through the phenylalanine. Only the CDR3 DNA is retained, 42 bases long and in frame from the first base. CDR1 SGHRS and CDR2 YFSETQ are derived from the germline V gene. V and J lose 0 bases and 4 bases, and a span of 11 bases separates them. A patient counted as having stable Graves' hyperthyroidism if no progression to ophthalmopathy occurred over 18 months of follow-up. Hyperthyroidism patients were newly diagnosed, had a disease duration of under 2 months, and were aged 18 to 65 years. Patients with uncontrolled infections, other autoimmune diseases, pregnancy or lactation were excluded. Clinical symptoms, serum thyroxine and TRAb, thyroid ultrasound, and orbital computed tomography formed the basis for the diagnoses. PBMCs were separated from roughly 9.6 ml of fresh peripheral blood using Ficoll-Paque density gradient centrifugation. Trizol reagent was used to extract total RNA, and RNA quality was then checked on an Agilent 2100 Bioanalyzer.

The TCR was taken from a woman younger than 35 with Graves' hyperthyroidism. The chain employs TRBV5-1 and TRBJ2-7; no D gene can be assigned with confidence. The sequencing sample was made of blood. The CDR3 region has the sequence CASSLESPTYEQYF. In nucleotide form, the sequence is TGCGCCAGCAGCTTGGAATCCCCCACTTACGAGCAGTACTTC.